This record concerns one T cell receptor beta chain sequence. The CDR3 runs to 15 residues. Trimming cost V 4 bases and J 0 bases, with 13 bases left between them. The germline V gene has CDR1 SGHTA and CDR2 FQGNSA. This sample stems from a study of T cell changes during pregnancy in multiple sclerosis. Sequencing was performed with immunoSEQ multiplex PCR; in TCRdb, only in-frame clones are kept and a portion is missing. Here the sample spans 58,000 or so clones, 75% to 90% being singletons. Sequenced here: CD4+ T cells from peripheral blood mononuclear cells, sampled in the third trimester of pregnancy. The origin of this receptor is a female donor with multiple sclerosis, enrolled in a pregnancy study. The chain recombines TRBV7-2 with TRBJ2-7, with D perhaps matching TRBD2 (6 bases). The CDR3 loop is CASSSPAGSSYEQYF. In DNA form, the CDR3 reads TGTGCCAGCAGCTCCCCCGCGGGGAGCTCCTACGAGCAGTACTTC.